These T cell receptor beta chains were read from a single sample in a study of T-cell memory formation after mild COVID-19. TCRdb reanalysed the 5' RACE reads using MiXCR and keeps one entry per CDR3 protein. The sample has roughly 480,000 distinct CDR3 sequences, approximately 23% seen once. The sequenced sample was PBMCs or a T cell subset sorted from them (not recorded which). Source of these receptors: an adult woman who had mild COVID-19 (a few samples of this study predate the infection). Cell type and time point are not known. Both conserved end residues are part of each CDR3. Fields, in order: D gene, V gene, J gene, clone size, CDR3 DNA, CDR3 protein. The D gene is left open where the match is weak. Clone size is stated in some rows and not others, as once, few, many or a class when expanded.

D gene: TRBD2
V gene: TRBV6-2/TRBV6-3
J gene: TRBJ2-1
clone size: -
CDR3 DNA: TGTGCCTGCCGATCTTATAGCGGGGGGGTCCAAAACCAGGTATATGAGCAGTTCTTC
CDR3 protein: CACRSYSGGVQNQVYEQFF

D gene: -
V gene: TRBV5-1
J gene: TRBJ2-1
clone size: -
CDR3 DNA: TGCGCCAGCAGCCTGACTGGCCAGCCCCGGTTCGATGAGCAGTTCTTC
CDR3 protein: CASSLTGQPRFDEQFF

D gene: -
V gene: TRBV7-2
J gene: TRBJ1-2
clone size: few
CDR3 DNA: TGTGCCAGCAGCTTAACACAGCTCACGTACTATGGCTACACCTTC
CDR3 protein: CASSLTQLTYYGYTF

D gene: TRBD1
V gene: TRBV28
J gene: TRBJ2-7
clone size: few
CDR3 DNA: TGTGCCAGCGGACAGGTTTCCTACGAGCAGTACTTC
CDR3 protein: CASGQVSYEQYF

D gene: -
V gene: TRBV27
J gene: TRBJ2-7
clone size: many
CDR3 DNA: TGTGCCAGCAGTTTCGGGGCTTCGGTCAACGAGCAGTACTTC
CDR3 protein: CASSFGASVNEQYF

D gene: -
V gene: TRBV19
J gene: TRBJ2-3
clone size: -
CDR3 DNA: TGTGCCAGTAGTATAGGAGGGAGTCAGGATACGCAGTATTTT
CDR3 protein: CASSIGGSQDTQYF

D gene: TRBD1
V gene: TRBV2
J gene: TRBJ2-6
clone size: -
CDR3 DNA: TGTGCCAGCAGTAAACAGGGGGCCTCTGGGGCCAACGTCCTGACTTTC
CDR3 protein: CASSKQGASGANVLTF

D gene: -
V gene: TRBV2
J gene: TRBJ1-2
clone size: few
CDR3 DNA: TGTGCCAGCCTCTCAGGGGTCAGCATCCCGAACTTC
CDR3 protein: CASLSGVSIPNF

D gene: TRBD1
V gene: TRBV12-3/TRBV12-4
J gene: TRBJ2-2
clone size: few
CDR3 DNA: TGTGCCAGCAGTGACCGGGACAGGGGCCCCGGGGAGCTGTTTTTT
CDR3 protein: CASSDRDRGPGELFF

D gene: -
V gene: TRBV5-1
J gene: TRBJ2-7
clone size: few
CDR3 DNA: TGCGCCAGCAGCGAGCGGGGACAGCTCTACGAGCAGTACTTC
CDR3 protein: CASSERGQLYEQYF

D gene: -
V gene: TRBV10-3
J gene: TRBJ2-1
clone size: -
CDR3 DNA: TGTGCCATCGGACAGCGCGGGGAATCCAATGAGCAGTTCTTC
CDR3 protein: CAIGQRGESNEQFF

D gene: -
V gene: TRBV6-6
J gene: TRBJ1-1
clone size: few
CDR3 DNA: TGTGCCAGCAGCCACACAGGGAACACTGAAGCTTTCTTT
CDR3 protein: CASSHTGNTEAFF

D gene: TRBD1
V gene: TRBV3-1
J gene: TRBJ1-1
clone size: few
CDR3 DNA: TGTGCCAGCAGCCTTACTAGACTCGGACAGGAGAACACTGAAGCTTTCTTT
CDR3 protein: CASSLTRLGQENTEAFF

D gene: TRBD2
V gene: TRBV7-4
J gene: TRBJ2-5
clone size: -
CDR3 DNA: TGTGCCAGCAGCTCCATCAGGACTAGCGGGGGCTTTACCCAGTACTTC
CDR3 protein: CASSSIRTSGGFTQYF

D gene: TRBD2
V gene: TRBV24-1
J gene: TRBJ2-1
clone size: -
CDR3 DNA: TGTGCCACCAGGCCTAGCGGGGGGCGGAATGAGCAGTTCTTC
CDR3 protein: CATRPSGGRNEQFF

D gene: -
V gene: TRBV27
J gene: TRBJ1-2
clone size: -
CDR3 DNA: TGTGCCAGCAGTTTAGTTGCTGGTGGGGGCCGGAACTATGGCTACACCTTC
CDR3 protein: CASSLVAGGGRNYGYTF

D gene: -
V gene: TRBV9
J gene: TRBJ1-1
clone size: few
CDR3 DNA: TGTGCCAGCAGCGCTTCGACAGCTTCGAACACTGAAGCTTTCTTT
CDR3 protein: CASSASTASNTEAFF

D gene: -
V gene: TRBV5-1
J gene: TRBJ1-1
clone size: -
CDR3 DNA: TGCGCCAGCAGCCAAGGACGGGAGAACACTGAAGCTTTCTTT
CDR3 protein: CASSQGRENTEAFF

D gene: -
V gene: TRBV11-2
J gene: TRBJ2-5
clone size: -
CDR3 DNA: TGTGCCAGCAGCTTAGATTTGGGTAGCCCAAAGACCCAGTACTTC
CDR3 protein: CASSLDLGSPKTQYF

D gene: -
V gene: TRBV7-9
J gene: TRBJ2-5
clone size: few
CDR3 DNA: TGTGCCAGCCGCGGGACAAATCAAGAGACCCAGTACTTC
CDR3 protein: CASRGTNQETQYF

D gene: TRBD1
V gene: TRBV5-1
J gene: TRBJ1-1
clone size: -
CDR3 DNA: TGCGCCAGCAGCTTCACAGGGGTTCCTGAAGCTTTCTTT
CDR3 protein: CASSFTGVPEAFF

D gene: TRBD2
V gene: TRBV4-2
J gene: TRBJ2-3
clone size: few
CDR3 DNA: TGTGCCAGCAGCCCGGGACTAGAGGATACGCAGTATTTT
CDR3 protein: CASSPGLEDTQYF